This entry lists 2 T cell receptor beta chains sequenced from one sample in a study of neurological immune-mediated disorders. TCRdb fed the 5' RACE reads into MiXCR, producing one record per CDR3 protein. The sample lists around 83,000 distinct CDR3 sequences, roughly an eighth occurring once. Input material: PBMCs. These receptors originate from a woman aged 45 to 65 in good health.

The table lists this clonotype with many counts. The chain couples TRBV5-1 to TRBJ2-5, with a possible D match to TRBD1 (6 bases). This CDR3 contains 15 residues. The V and J ends lost 4 bases and 3 bases respectively, with 16 bases between them. From germline, CDR1 is SGHRS and CDR2 YFSETQ. CDR3 DNA: TGCGCCAGCAGCCTTACTAACAGGGTGGAAGAGACCCAGTACTTC. This codes for CASSLTNRVEETQYF.

This rearrangement joins TRBV6-1 to TRBJ2-3; D perhaps matches TRBD2 (6 bases). CDR3 size: 16 residues. Per germline, CDR1 MNHNS and CDR2 SASEGT. The V and J ends lost 1 base and 6 bases respectively, with 17 bases between them. The CDR3 sequence is CASSEDAGLFPDTQYF. The DNA of the CDR3 is TGTGCCAGCAGTGAAGACGCGGGACTTTTCCCCGATACGCAGTATTTT.